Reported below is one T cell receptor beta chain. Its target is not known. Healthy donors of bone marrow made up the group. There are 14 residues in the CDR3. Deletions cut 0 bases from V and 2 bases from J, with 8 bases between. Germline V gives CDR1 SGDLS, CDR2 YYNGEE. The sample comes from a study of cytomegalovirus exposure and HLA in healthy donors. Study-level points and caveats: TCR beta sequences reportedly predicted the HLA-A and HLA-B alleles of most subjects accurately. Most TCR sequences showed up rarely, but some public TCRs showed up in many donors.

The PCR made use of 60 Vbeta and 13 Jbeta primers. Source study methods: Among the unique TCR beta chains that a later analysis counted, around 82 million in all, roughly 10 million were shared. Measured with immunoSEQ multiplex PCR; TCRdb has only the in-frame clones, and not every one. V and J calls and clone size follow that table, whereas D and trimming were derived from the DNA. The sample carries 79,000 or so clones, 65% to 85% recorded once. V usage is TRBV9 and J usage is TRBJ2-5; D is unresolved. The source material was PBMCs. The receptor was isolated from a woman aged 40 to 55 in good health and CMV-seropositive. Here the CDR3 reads CASSVATEQETQYF. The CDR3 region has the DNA TGTGCCAGCAGCGTAGCAACAGAACAAGAGACCCAGTACTTC.